This T cell receptor (beta chain) was documented in a study of T cells in Graves' hyperthyroidism and ophthalmopathy. TCR beta CDR3 regions were amplified from RNA transcripts. With the HTBI primer set, the TCR CDR3 went through a first round of RT-PCR. TCRdb passed the multiplex PCR reads through MiXCR, listing each CDR3 protein once. The table records approximately 600,000 distinct CDR3 sequences, 20% to 25% of them present only once. This clonotype was seen ten or more times. Clinicians diagnosed patients from clinical symptoms, serum thyroxine and TRAb, thyroid ultrasound and orbital computed tomography. Sequencing was performed on blood. The sequence derives from a man aged 25 to 40 with Graves' ophthalmopathy.

The chain's CDR3 is CASSLGVGINEQFF. The CDR3 DNA follows: TGTGCCAGCAGTTTAGGTGTCGGGATCAATGAGCAGTTCTTC. This chain uses TRBV12-3 or TRBV12-4 with TRBJ2-1, with D possibly TRBD2 on 5 matching bases. This CDR3 is built from 14 residues. V gave up 1 base and J gave up 6 bases, with 10 bases separating them.